This TCR beta chain derives from a study of cytomegalovirus exposure and HLA in healthy donors. Study observations and caveats: Common viral pathogens seemed, in a later analysis, to connect with several of the most significant clusters.

Germline V gene lookup returns CDR1 SGHTA and CDR2 FQGTGA. This CDR3 has 12 amino acids. V gave up 5 bases and J gave up 5 bases; unmatched junction bases: 2. The PCR was carried out with 60 Vbeta primers and 13 Jbeta primers. Original methodology: The authors later counted 75 million to 90 million unique TCR beta chains, some 11 million of them shared. The protocol was immunoSEQ multiplex PCR, while the TCRdb copy is restricted to in-frame clones and leaves out a portion. That table is the source of V, J and clone size, and D and trimming were worked out from the DNA. The profile shows over 150,000 clones, about 65% of them singletons. Turning to this clone: As yet, its antigen is unknown.

Sequencing was carried out using PBMCs. The TCR sequence derives from a woman aged 25 to 39 in good health and CMV-seronegative. This rearrangement joins TRBV7-3 to TRBJ2-7; 8 bases line up with TRBD2. The CDR3 DNA is TGTGCCAGCAGCCCGGGGGGGGACGAGCAGTACTTC. This encodes CASSPGGDEQYF.